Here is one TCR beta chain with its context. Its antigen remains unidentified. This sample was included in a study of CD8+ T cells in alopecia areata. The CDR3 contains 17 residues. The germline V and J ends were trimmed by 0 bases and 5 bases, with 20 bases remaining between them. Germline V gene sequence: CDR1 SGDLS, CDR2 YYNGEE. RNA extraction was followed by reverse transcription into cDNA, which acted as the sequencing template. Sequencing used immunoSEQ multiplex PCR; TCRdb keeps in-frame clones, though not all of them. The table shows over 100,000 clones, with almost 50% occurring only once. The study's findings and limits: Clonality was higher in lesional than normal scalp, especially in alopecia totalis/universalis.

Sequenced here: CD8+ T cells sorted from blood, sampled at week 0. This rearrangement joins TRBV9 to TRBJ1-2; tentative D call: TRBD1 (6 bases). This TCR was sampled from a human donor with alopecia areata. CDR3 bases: TGTGCCAGCAGCGTAGACGGGGCAGGGGCGAATCGATATGGCTACACCTTC. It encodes CASSVDGAGANRYGYTF.